Listed here are 31 T cell receptor beta chains from one sample, sequenced in a study of T cells in Graves' hyperthyroidism and ophthalmopathy. Amplification targeted TCR beta CDR3 regions from RNA transcripts. HTBI primers were employed in a first-round RT-PCR of the TCR CDR3. TCRdb redid the calling of the multiplex PCR reads with MiXCR, one entry per CDR3 protein. Among 530,000 or so distinct CDR3 sequences listed, approximately 25% were seen once. Source material: blood. All receptors derive from a woman aged 25-40 years with Graves' ophthalmopathy.

The chain recombines TRBV28 with TRBJ2-5, with a tentative D call TRBD1 (5 bases). Germline V gene data show CDR1 as MDHEN and CDR2 as SYDVKM. V gave up 6 bases and J gave up 4 bases, with 21 bases separating them. The CDR3 is 16 residues long. The CDR3 here is CASRSQQVGSLETQYF. Here the CDR3 DNA reads TGTGCCAGCAGATCCCAACAGGTTGGATCACTAGAGACCCAGTACTTC.

This clonotype has at least ten counts. Sequence at one end of the junction differs from germline and may be a read error. The chain employs TRBV19 and TRBJ2-7, with D perhaps assigned TRBD1 or TRBD2 (6 bases each). The CDR3 is made up of 14 amino acids. Germline lookup yields CDR1 LNHDA and CDR2 SQIVND (reference sequence). CDR3 sequence (DNA): TGTGCCAGTAGCCATACGCTTGGGGGGCTGCTTGTTAACTTC. Protein sequence: CASSHTLGGLLVNF.

This clonotype has ten or more counts. The V and J genes are TRBV11-2 and TRBJ1-5; TRBD1 is a possible D gene (5 bases). Deletions cut 5 bases from V and 3 bases from J, with 14 bases between. Germline CDR1 reads SGHAT; CDR2 reads FQNNGV. The length of the CDR3 is 15 residues. The CDR3 DNA sequence: TGTGCCAGCAGCCTGCTGGGACGGCTCAATCAGCCCCAGCATTTT. Encoded protein: CASSLLGRLNQPQHF.

This clonotype came up many times. The chain combines TRBV5-6 with TRBJ2-5; no firm D call. Between the trimmed V and J ends, which lost 3 bases and 4 bases, there was a span of 19 bases. There are 16 residues in the CDR3. CDR1 is SGHDT and CDR2 is YYEEEE in the germline V gene. CDR3: CASSSGPGLAGETQYF. In DNA, the CDR3 is TGTGCCAGCAGCTCGGGTCCGGGCCTCGCAGGAGAGACCCAGTACTTC.

The V call is TRBV6-2 or TRBV6-3, the J call TRBJ1-5; 7 bases match TRBD1. This CDR3 comprises 15 residues. The germline V gene encodes CDR1 MNHEY and CDR2 SVGEGT. V lost 6 bases to trimming and J lost 4 bases; unmatched junction nucleotides: 9. This CDR3 is CASSTGTAFNQPQHF. The DNA for the CDR3 is TGTGCCAGCAGCACCGGGACAGCGTTTAATCAGCCCCAGCATTTT.

This rearrangement joins TRBV30 to TRBJ1-1, with D possibly being TRBD1 (6 bases). The CDR3 runs to 12 residues. The V and J ends lost 4 bases and 7 bases respectively, with 13 bases between them. Germline loops: CDR1 GTSNPN, CDR2 SVGIG (reference sequence). CDR3 region: CAWMLRGFEAFF. For the CDR3, the DNA is TGTGCCTGGATGCTGAGGGGGTTTGAAGCTTTCTTT.

This clonotype was detected ten times or more. This chain links TRBV2 with TRBJ1-3, with 7 bases matching TRBD1. Germline V lookup: CDR1 SNHLY, CDR2 FYNNEI. The CDR3 is 15 residues long. V shed 7 bases, J shed 2 bases, and the junction held 8 bases outside the gene matches. CDR3 sequence (DNA): TGTGCCAGCAATCAATTGCAGGGGGCTGGAAACACCATATATTTT. Protein sequence: CASNQLQGAGNTIYF.

Many counts were recorded for this clonotype. The chain is built from TRBV11-3 and TRBJ2-7; the match to TRBD1 covers 8 bases. CDR1 SGHNT and CDR2 YENEEA come from the germline V gene. The CDR3 is 13 residues long. V dropped 5 bases and J dropped 3; count of bases not matched to a gene: 3. Here the CDR3 reads CASSRQGNYEQYF. CDR3 DNA sequence: TGTGCCAGCAGCCGACAGGGGAACTACGAGCAGTACTTC.

This clonotype was seen ten or more times. The J gene is TRBJ2-2, the V gene TRBV15; D is uncertain. V was cut by 3 bases and J by 5 bases, with 7 bases left in between. This CDR3 has 13 residues. The germline gives CDR1 LNHNV, CDR2 YYDKDF (reference sequence). The DNA for the CDR3 is TGTGCCACCAGCAGCAGGCGAACCGGGGAGCTGTTTTTT. Encoded protein: CATSSRRTGELFF.

This clonotype was seen many times. The CDR3: CASSSSGTLNTEAFF. The CDR3 DNA follows: TGTGCCAGCAGCTCCTCCGGGACGCTCAACACTGAAGCTTTCTTT. The gene calls are TRBV7-3 and TRBJ1-1, with D perhaps matching TRBD1 (5 bases). Germline V gene data show CDR1 as SGHTA and CDR2 as FQGTGA. The CDR3 has 15 amino acids. V gave up 4 bases and J gave up 2 bases, with 14 bases separating them.

This clonotype has just a few counts. This could be a read error, since a much larger clone is one nucleotide away. V and J are TRBV7-8 and TRBJ1-2; a possible D gene is TRBD1 (5 bases). V lost 5 bases and J 5 bases, leaving 12 bases between the germline ends. This CDR3 comprises 13 residues. The germline V gene encodes CDR1 SGHVS and CDR2 FQNEAQ. The CDR3 nucleotides read TGTGCCAGCAGCCCTTGGGGGAAATATGGCTACACCTTC. This encodes CASSPWGKYGYTF.

This clonotype was found many times. The rearrangement joins TRBV20-1 to TRBJ2-5; possible D gene TRBD2, 6 bases. This CDR3 has 13 residues. Germline values: CDR1 DFQATT, CDR2 SNEGSKA (reference sequence). The ends were cut back, 3 bases at V and 0 bases at J, with 8 bases in the middle. CDR3 amino acids: CSARRLDQETQYF. DNA for the CDR3: TGCAGTGCTAGGAGACTAGACCAAGAGACCCAGTACTTC.

This clonotype showed up many times. The gene calls are TRBV5-1 and TRBJ2-7; TRBD1 aligns across 10 bases. CDR1 SGHRS and CDR2 YFSETQ come from the germline V gene. This CDR3 spans 14 amino acids. V dropped 3 bases and J dropped 7; count of bases not matched to a gene: 7. CDR3 nucleotide sequence: TGCGCCAGCAGCTCCGGACAGGGGGGTGGGGAGCAGTACTTC. Its protein product is CASSSGQGGGEQYF.

V and J are TRBV12-3 or TRBV12-4 and TRBJ1-5; D unresolved. The CDR3 runs to 16 residues. V was shortened by 6 bases and J by 2 bases, with 17 bases between the two germline ends. This chain's CDR3 is CASSPGPARGNQPQHF. The CDR3 DNA reads TGTGCCAGCAGCCCCGGTCCAGCCCGGGGCAATCAGCCCCAGCATTTT.

This clonotype was found many times. The chain recombines TRBV19 with TRBJ2-7, with D possibly matching TRBD2 (5 bases). V was pared by 5 bases and J by 3 bases, with 14 bases between. The CDR3 contains 14 residues. Germline V gene lookup returns CDR1 LNHDA and CDR2 SQIVND (reference sequence). CDR3 sequence (DNA): TGTGCCAGTAGTGCTGCAGGTGGGAGCTACGAGCAGTACTTC. Its translation is CASSAAGGSYEQYF.

Only a few counts were recorded for this clonotype. The chain joins TRBV5-1 to TRBJ2-2; possibly TRBD1 for D (7 bases). The CDR3 covers 15 residues. V was pared by 4 bases and J by 5 bases, with 15 bases between. Germline CDR1 SGHRS, CDR2 YFSETQ. CDR3 in DNA: TGCGCCAGCAGCCTACCAGCAGGGGGGACCGGGGAGCTGTTTTTT. Translated, it gives CASSLPAGGTGELFF. The variable domain in full, with the rest retrieved from reference TRBV5-1 and TRBJ2-2, is KAGVTQTPRYLIKTRGQQVTLSCSPISGHRSVSWYQQTPGQGLQFLFEYFSETQRNKGNFPGRFSGRQFSNSRSEMNVSTLELGDSALYLCASSLPAGGTGELFFGEGSRLTVL.

The CDR3 region is CASSRDRTDGYTF. The CDR3 coding sequence is TGTGCCAGCTCACGGGATCGGACCGATGGCTACACCTTC. This chain connects TRBV18 to TRBJ1-2; D is undetermined. Trimming shortened V by 4 bases and J by 6 bases, and 12 bases separated the two germline ends. Germline-derived CDR1 and CDR2 are KGHSH and LQKENI. The CDR3 loop spans 13 amino acids.

J is TRBJ2-2 and V is TRBV20-1; 9 bases line up with TRBD1. The V gene end was trimmed by 3 bases and the J gene end by 4 bases; junction bases not matched to a gene: 9. CDR1 is DFQATT, CDR2 SNEGSKA, per germline (reference sequence). The CDR3 runs 16 residues. The CDR3 sequence: CSASEFGTGITGELFF. The CDR3 DNA follows: TGCAGTGCTAGTGAATTTGGGACAGGGATCACCGGGGAGCTGTTTTTT.

The chain uses TRBV9 and TRBJ2-7; 7 bases map to TRBD2. Trimming at V came to 4 bases and at J to 2 bases, leaving 3 bases not matched to a gene. The CDR3 contains 13 residues. CDR1 and CDR2 (germline): SGDLS, YYNGEE. CDR3 region: CASSKGGAYEQYF. In DNA, the CDR3 is TGTGCCAGCAGCAAGGGAGGGGCCTACGAGCAGTACTTC.

This clonotype was recorded at least ten times. The gene calls are TRBV19 and TRBJ1-5; D is uncertain. Germline V gene data show CDR1 as LNHDA and CDR2 as SQIVND (reference sequence). V lost 8 bases to trimming and J lost 6 bases, with 5 bases between them. The CDR3 loop spans 10 amino acids. CDR3 sequence (DNA): TGTGCCAGTGGATTTCAGCCCCAGCATTTT. This gives the protein CASGFQPQHF.

The chain couples TRBV20-1 to TRBJ2-5; the D gene could be TRBD1 or TRBD2 (6 bases each). There are 14 residues in the CDR3. Trimming took 3 bases from V and 1 from J, leaving 12 bases between them. Germline values: CDR1 DFQATT, CDR2 SNEGSKA (reference sequence). The CDR3 DNA reads TGCAGTGCTAGTACGGGGGCCCGCCAAGAGACCCAGTACTTC. Protein: CSASTGARQETQYF.

This clonotype was recorded many times. The V gene is TRBV13, the J gene TRBJ2-2, with unresolved D. This CDR3 has 19 residues. V gave up 0 bases and J gave up 0 bases, with 17 bases separating them. Germline loops: CDR1 PRHDT, CDR2 FYEKMQ (reference sequence). Written as DNA, the CDR3 is TGTGCCAGCAGCTTAGGGGCGTTCCGGTACTCCGCGAACACCGGGGAGCTGTTTTTT. Its translation is CASSLGAFRYSANTGELFF.

This clonotype was detected a few times. The chain recombines TRBV4-1 with TRBJ1-1; D gene ambiguous. CDR3 size: 14 residues. Per germline, CDR1 MGHRA and CDR2 YSYEKL. V was pared by 4 bases and J by 3 bases, with 12 bases between. CDR3 sequence: CASSRVGSYTEAFF. The CDR3 DNA sequence: TGCGCCAGCAGCCGTGTCGGAAGTTACACTGAAGCTTTCTTT.

This clonotype has at least ten counts. The V call is TRBV2, the J call TRBJ1-1; D is possibly TRBD1 (6 bases). CDR1 and CDR2 from the germline V gene are SNHLY and FYNNEI. V gave up 7 bases and J gave up 11 bases, with 23 bases separating them. The length of the CDR3 is 14 residues. CDR3 in DNA: TGTGCCAGCACCCCCGACTGGGGGCAGAGGGACGCTTTCTTT. Translation gives CASTPDWGQRDAFF.

J is TRBJ1-2 and V is TRBV6-2 or TRBV6-3; D unclear. V lost 0 bases, J lost 2 bases, and 19 bases lay in between. The CDR3 length is 18 residues. The germline V gene encodes CDR1 MNHEY and CDR2 SVGEGT. The CDR3 here is CASSYSLPSRLQNYGYTF. For the CDR3, the DNA is TGTGCCAGCAGTTACTCCCTACCCTCGAGATTACAAAACTATGGCTACACCTTC.

This sequence joins TRBV7-9 and TRBJ1-1; D is unresolved. V lost 3 bases to trimming and J lost 8 bases, with 10 bases between them. The CDR3 runs to 12 residues. From germline, CDR1 is SEHNR and CDR2 FQNEAQ (reference sequence). The CDR3 loop reads CASSFQTLEAFF. CDR3 DNA sequence: TGTGCCAGCAGCTTCCAAACTCTCGAAGCTTTCTTT.

This clonotype was recorded at least ten times. This sequence joins TRBV20-1 and TRBJ1-5; D is perhaps TRBD1 (5 bases). This CDR3 comprises 14 residues. CDR1 is DFQATT and CDR2 is SNEGSKA in the germline V gene (reference sequence). V lost 2 bases and J 4 bases, leaving 12 bases between the germline ends. The CDR3 coding sequence is TGCAGTGCTAGACGCAGGGACGGGAATCAGCCCCAGCATTTT. This codes for CSARRRDGNQPQHF.

This clonotype was counted ten times or more. The rearrangement joins TRBV2 to TRBJ1-2; possible D gene TRBD1, 6 bases. Germline CDR1 and CDR2: SNHLY and FYNNEI. V lost 6 bases to trimming and J lost 4 bases, with 15 bases between them. The CDR3 covers 14 residues. The CDR3 region has the DNA TGTGCCAGCAGCGCGTTGGGGGCCGGCTATGGCTACACCTTC. It encodes CASSALGAGYGYTF.

The rearrangement links TRBV5-5 to TRBJ2-5; D uncertain. The germline V gene encodes CDR1 SGHKS and CDR2 YYEKEE (reference sequence). V lost 4 bases to trimming and J lost 4 bases, with 5 bases between them. There are 11 residues in the CDR3. CDR3 loop: CASSEAETQYF. In DNA, the CDR3 is TGTGCCAGCAGCGAGGCAGAGACCCAGTACTTC.

This chain links TRBV11-2 with TRBJ2-2, with D uncertain. Trimming removed 2 bases from V and 4 bases from J, with 8 bases in between. Per the germline V gene, CDR1 is SGHAT and CDR2 is FQNNGV. The CDR3 covers 14 residues. The CDR3 here is CASSLTTGTGELFF. DNA for the CDR3: TGTGCCAGCAGCTTAACTACTGGCACCGGGGAGCTGTTTTTT.

This clonotype was observed many times. V is TRBV20-1 and J is TRBJ1-2; D not resolved. Per the germline V gene, CDR1 is DFQATT and CDR2 is SNEGSKA (reference sequence). The CDR3 totals 11 residues. V was clipped by 6 bases and J by 7 bases, with 12 bases between them. CDR3 DNA sequence: TGCAGTGCGGGGAACGGTGGTGGCTACACCTTC. As protein: CSAGNGGGYTF.